The sequence of this TCR beta chain was determined in a study of cytomegalovirus exposure and HLA in healthy donors (dated by TCRdb to the late 2010s). About the investigation overall: According to an earlier analysis of a few hundred of the donors, some 180 million T cells yielded 100 million or so unique TCR beta sequences and less than 300 Gb of sequence data. The study aimed to test whether cataloging public T cell receptors could reveal signatures of past pathogen exposure. Among the roughly 400 genotyped donors, approximately 76% belonged to the genetic ancestry cluster associated with self-reported Caucasian donors. Every discovery cohort repertoire had been produced on one sequencing platform. In a later genetic analysis, genome-wide SNP genotypes for about 65% of the roughly 670 donors were used, and that subset was treated as a discovery cohort. To study patterns of TCR occurrence, a later analysis re-analyzed previously published TCR beta repertoires from under 750 donors and added high-resolution HLA genotyping. Typing coverage varied by locus: roughly 629-640 donors for A, B, C, DRB1 and DQB1; more than 500 for DQA1; nearly 610 for DPA1; roughly 470 for DPB1. Besides the first cohort of 666 subjects, a separate validation cohort made up of some 110 different subjects was used. The T cell repertoires of several hundred subjects were profiled by immunosequencing and related to cytomegalovirus serostatus. HLA typing covered class I and class II loci at four-digit resolution. On average, around 230,000 unique TCR beta nucleotide sequences were sequenced per donor among some 430 genotyped donors of the cohort, with 15% to 20% of those sequences being non-productive. The later analysis used no new phenotypic data to find candidate immune exposures, relying instead on TCR beta sequences and their occurrence across donors. An early release covering roughly 580 HLA-typed donors comprised approximately 300 gigabases of sequencing data and 85 million to 100 million unique TCR sequences. Donor age, sex, ethnicity and CMV serostatus were compiled alongside the repertoire data. To predict cytomegalovirus infection status, the study brought together high-throughput TCR immunosequencing, statistical association of individual TCRs with disease status, and machine learning. In an earlier analysis of 550 to 700 of the donors, high-throughput TCR beta sequencing was used to judge whether each TCR beta V gene segment behaved as functional or pseudogenic. Because of strong linkage in the cohort, five DR-DQ haplotypes were treated as single units for association and clustering. Results and caveats for the whole study, not just this receptor: The study gave a list of 150 to 200 TCR beta chains associated with cytomegalovirus. At a false discovery rate of 0.05, a later analysis linked 16,000 or so TCR beta sequences to specific HLA alleles. A cluster of highly shared sequence variants was judged likely to represent a technical artifact of the sequencing pipeline. Some IMGT-functional V segments, including TRBV6-2 and TRBV6-3, could not be told apart with the 87-base-pair reads, so those segments were excluded. Seventeen rarely observed V segments, including chromosome 9 orphons, were excluded from the earlier analysis of a few hundred of the donors because counts were too low. According to the authors, the approach could potentially be generalized to other disease states and immunological phenotypes. Because HLA typing was unavailable for some donors at each locus, only the typed subset was used in association tests. Linkage disequilibrium might explain the correlated functional status among segregating V segments, but an unknown experimental factor could not be ruled out. A few of the identified cytomegalovirus-associated TCR beta chains were confirmed in vitro to be specific for cytomegalovirus antigens. Presence/absence analyses assumed roughly uniform sequencing depth across donors, an assumption that may not hold. In a later genetic analysis, a missense DCLRE1C variant was associated with V-gene and J-gene trimming of TCR beta chains, and the association was replicated in an independent cohort. A later analysis reported that several top co-occurrence clusters appeared linked to parvovirus B19, influenza, CMV and Epstein-Barr virus. A later genetic analysis reported fewer N-insertions in productive TCRs among donors in an Asian-associated ancestry cluster than the roughly 620-donor mean. According to a later analysis, TCR association rates differed among HLA loci, with DRB1 alleles showing the most associated TCRs and HLA-C alleles showing the fewest. In an earlier analysis of 587 of the donors, most TCR beta V segments appeared in productive rearrangements about 87% or about 30% of the time, broadly matching IMGT annotations. Most TCR sequences were seen in very few donors, while some public TCRs were found in many individuals. Most CMV-associated TCR beta chains appeared to be HLA-restricted in a later analysis, and the HLA associations seemed to be driven largely by CMV exposure. A further reported finding was that TCR beta sequences accurately predicted the HLA-A and HLA-B alleles for most subjects in the first cohort. This cohort had only TCR beta chains sequenced, and the lack of alpha or paired-chain data limited which features could be detected. In a later analysis, HLA-associated TCR beta chains showed more clonal expansion and lower generation probabilities than non-associated chains that were equally common. Strong co-occurrence of HLA alleles, especially DR and DQ, made assigning TCR associations to individual alleles difficult. In both the original and validation cohorts, the classifier was reported to diagnose cytomegalovirus status with high specificity and sensitivity. The only immune exposure information available for the cohort was CMV serostatus.

The cohort comprised more than 550 healthy bone marrow donors. At the time of sampling, every cohort member was nominally healthy, though immune exposures that went unrecorded were likely present. The donor tested CMV seronegative and was one of the 352 seronegative cohort members. A peripheral blood sample was provided by each donor, and peripheral blood mononuclear cells were used for TCR beta sequencing. Genomic DNA was extracted from the blood cell samples with the Qiagen DNeasy Blood Extraction Kit. A remark on this clone: The antigen it recognizes is unknown. No per-base quality is available; no much larger clone lies one base away.

Library preparation used the immunoSEQ multiplex PCR assay. The multiplex PCR relied on a mix of 60 forward primers for TCR Vbeta segments and 13 reverse primers for TCR Jbeta segments. The CDR3 region of rearranged TCR beta genes was amplified from genomic DNA by a multiplex PCR assay. The amplified TCR beta libraries were sequenced on the Illumina HiSeq System as 87-base-pair reads. Per the original workflow: A later analysis tallied around 80 million unique TCR beta chains across the 666 repertoires, and 10 million to 11 million of those chains were shared by two or more donors. Raw reads were error-corrected and collapsed into unique sequences by a nearest-neighbor algorithm in which closely related sequences were merged to remove PCR and sequencing errors. CDR3 sequences were aligned to IMGT reference sequences to assign V, D and J gene segments. For a sequence to be retained, a match of at least six nucleotides to both a V gene segment and a J gene segment was required. A rearrangement counted as productive if the CDR3 had no stop codons and remained in frame with V and J, and every other rearrangement counted as non-productive. CDR3 was defined according to IMGT convention as the region running from the second conserved V-encoded cysteine to the conserved J-encoded phenylalanine. In an earlier analysis of roughly 580 of the donors, sequences lacking an unambiguous match to a single V gene segment were excluded. An earlier analysis of several hundred of the donors called V segments functional above 56.7% productive rearrangements and segregating when the between-donor standard deviation exceeded 5%. A statistical classification framework was built to diagnose cytomegalovirus status from the catalog of TCR beta chain sequences. In a later analysis, V and J genes were assigned by comparing TCR nucleotide sequences against IMGT/GENE-DB human TR gene sequences. The TCRdist pipeline was used in a later analysis to assign CDR3 sequences and most-parsimonious VDJ recombination scenarios. A later analysis defined each TCR beta chain by its CDR3 amino acid sequence plus V-gene family, and excluded reads lacking a unique V-gene family. In a later analysis, 450 to 600 highly shared, low-generation-probability nucleotide sequences were removed to address suspected cross-contamination and a sequencing artifact. In a later analysis, a clonal expansion index was calculated for each public chain from normalized within-repertoire ranks of inferred template counts. Generation probabilities in a later analysis came from a VDJ recombination model fitted to out-of-frame rearrangements, and those results were checked against IGoR. In a later analysis, TCR-TCR, TCR-HLA and TCR-CMV co-occurrence was scored with hypergeometric tests, and a repertoire-size bias correction was applied to TCR pairs. In a later analysis, false discovery rates were estimated by permuting HLA or CMV assignments 20 times. In a later analysis, co-occurring TCRs were grouped using DBSCAN, with TCRdist sequence similarity added in when clustering inside HLA-allele-positive subsets. Repertoires with fewer than 30,000 or more than 120,000 public chains were left out of co-occurrence clustering, as were four to six repertoires with anomalous nucleotide sharing. TCRdb retrieved this table from immuneACCESS and kept in-frame rearrangements only. Not all clones are present; in checked studies, unresolved V genes account for under half, and no reason is known for the remainder. V and J calls and clone size follow that table, whereas D and trimming were derived from the DNA. In all, the sample holds approximately 150,000 clones, and about 80% of those were seen once. The top ten clonotypes cover about 1.3% of the sample.

V was cut back by 9 bases and J by 1 base, leaving a gap of 16 bases between them. The CDR3 starts with the cysteine, ends with the phenylalanine, and has 14 residues. Of the read, only the CDR3 DNA is kept; its 42 bases are in frame from base 1. The germline V gene gives CDR1 as SGHTS and CDR2 as YDEGEE. This sequence uses TRBV5-8 and TRBJ1-1; no confident D gene assignment can be made. This clonotype was sampled from a man under 40 in good health and CMV-seronegative. The sample taken for sequencing was PBMCs. CDR3 sequence: CATRLREANTEAFF. Here is the DNA: TGTGCCACCAGGTTAAGGGAGGCGAACACTGAAGCTTTCTTT.